Shown below are 21 T cell receptor beta chains from a single sample sequenced in a study of early stage breast cancer tumors. Profiling relied on immunoSEQ multiplex PCR, and the TCRdb table lists in-frame clones only, not all of them. This repertoire shows 2,500 to 3,000 clones, about 65% found once; its top ten account for 20% to 25%. The specimen sequenced was normal breast tissue next to the tumor. These TCRs come from a person aged 45 to 59 with breast cancer.

This chain links TRBV11-3 with TRBJ2-1; the D gene is possibly TRBD2 (5 bases). The germline V and J ends were trimmed by 4 bases and 7 bases, with 20 bases remaining between them. CDR1 is SGHNT and CDR2 is YENEEA in the germline V gene. This CDR3 comprises 16 residues. The CDR3 reads CASSSRAVGDSNEQFF. CDR3 coding DNA: TGTGCCAGCAGCTCGCGGGCGGTGGGAGACTCGAATGAGCAGTTCTTC.

This sequence joins TRBV15 and TRBJ1-2, with D possibly TRBD1 on 6 matching bases. The V end lost 8 bases, the J end lost 6 bases, and 16 bases lay between the germline ends. CDR1 LNHNV and CDR2 YYDKDF come from the germline V gene (reference sequence). The CDR3 consists of 13 residues. CDR3 nucleotide sequence: TGTGCCACCGGTACAGGGTCGGCAAATGGCTACACCTTC. It codes for CATGTGSANGYTF.

This chain links TRBV2 with TRBJ1-2; TRBD1 might be the D (5 bases). The length of the CDR3 is 14 residues. The germline V gene encodes CDR1 SNHLY and CDR2 FYNNEI. Trimming cost V 5 bases and J 2 bases, with 12 bases left between them. In nucleotides, the CDR3 is TGTGCCAGCAGTCAGGGCGGGATAAACTATGGCTACACCTTC. Its protein is CASSQGGINYGYTF.

The chain links TRBV5-4 to TRBJ1-6; 7 bases line up with TRBD1. Trimming at V came to 4 bases and at J to 5 bases, leaving 3 bases not matched to a gene. The CDR3 covers 14 residues. The V gene's germline CDR1 is SGHNT and CDR2 YYREEE (reference sequence). The DNA for the CDR3 is TGTGCCAGCAGCACAACAGGGGATAATTCACCCCTCCACTTT. This gives the protein CASSTTGDNSPLHF.

This CDR3 is CASSPPLVHRETQYF. The CDR3 bases are TGTGCCAGCTCACCCCCACTAGTCCACCGGGAGACCCAGTACTTC. The chain uses TRBV18 and TRBJ2-5; TRBD2 is a possible D gene (5 bases). V lost 3 bases, J lost 5 bases, and 16 bases lay in between. CDR1 is KGHSH, CDR2 LQKENI, per germline. This CDR3 is built from 15 residues.

The V and J genes are TRBV2 and TRBJ1-6; 9 nucleotides line up with TRBD1. Unmatched junction bases numbered 8, after V lost 5 bases and J lost 6 bases. The CDR3 is 16 residues long. Germline-derived CDR1 and CDR2 are SNHLY and FYNNEI. The CDR3 DNA reads TGTGCCAGCAGTAACCCCGGGACAGGGATTAATTCACCCCTCCACTTT. Encoded protein: CASSNPGTGINSPLHF.

This clone was picked up a small number of times. The chain carries TRBV5-1 and TRBJ1-2; no reliable D call. CDR1 SGHRS and CDR2 YFSETQ come from the germline V gene. The V end lost 0 bases, the J end lost 0 bases, and 6 bases lay between the germline ends. The CDR3 has 14 amino acids. The CDR3 nucleotides are TGCGCCAGCAGCTTGGGGGAGACTAACTATGGCTACACCTTC. Protein: CASSLGETNYGYTF.

Notes on this clone: At one end the junction does not follow the germline gene, possibly because of a read error. The V call is TRBV4-1, the J call TRBJ2-3; 12 nucleotides align to TRBD2. The CDR3 has 17 residues. Germline V gives CDR1 MGHRA, CDR2 YSYEKL. CDR3 protein: CAGSQDPSGGATDTQYF. The CDR3 nucleotides read TGCGCCGGCAGCCAAGACCCTAGCGGGGGGGCAACAGATACGCAGTATTTT.

The J gene is TRBJ2-2, the V gene TRBV5-1; D could derive from TRBD1 or TRBD2 (6 bases each). The CDR3 length is 16 residues. Germline CDR1 is SGHRS and CDR2 is YFSETQ. The V gene lost 4 bases and the J gene lost 4 bases, with 17 bases spanning the gap. CDR3 region: CASSLSGAVSTGELFF. CDR3 nucleotide sequence: TGCGCCAGCAGCCTGTCGGGGGCGGTTAGCACCGGGGAGCTGTTTTTT.

This clone has just a few counts. The chain recombines TRBV19 with TRBJ2-6; D is unresolved. The V gene's germline CDR1 is LNHDA and CDR2 SQIVND (reference sequence). V dropped 3 bases and J dropped 1 base, with 10 bases sitting between them. The CDR3 is 16 amino acids. The CDR3 reads CASSISASSGANVLTF. CDR3 nucleotide sequence: TGTGCCAGTAGTATTTCGGCTAGTTCTGGGGCCAACGTCCTGACTTTC.

The rearrangement joins TRBV11-1 to TRBJ2-1; D may match TRBD1 or TRBD2 (5 bases each). In germline, CDR1 is SGHAT, CDR2 FQDESV (reference sequence). This CDR3 is built from 14 residues. V lost 5 bases, J lost 7 bases, and 15 bases lay in between. The CDR3 nucleotides are TGTGCCAGCAGCCCAATTCTCTGGGGGAATGAGCAGTTCTTC. Translating it yields CASSPILWGNEQFF.

The chain combines TRBV7-9 with TRBJ2-1; tentatively, D is TRBD2 (5 bases). The CDR3 contains 14 residues. Germline-derived CDR1 and CDR2 are SEHNR and FQNEAQ (reference sequence). The V gene lost 8 bases and the J gene lost 1 base, with 12 bases spanning the gap. Here the CDR3 DNA reads TGTGCCAGCGCCCCTTCGGGGTCCTACAATGAGCAGTTCTTC. This translates into CASAPSGSYNEQFF.

This chain uses TRBV5-1 with TRBJ1-2, with TRBD1 identical over 9 bases. V gave up 4 bases and J gave up 6 bases; unmatched junction bases: 7. This CDR3 is 14 amino acids long. Looked up from germline, CDR1 is SGHRS and CDR2 is YFSETQ. The CDR3: CASSRTGGANGYTF. As DNA, the CDR3 is TGCGCCAGCAGCAGAACAGGGGGCGCAAATGGCTACACCTTC.

This clone was counted only a few times. The chain combines TRBV2 with TRBJ1-1; D unclear. V was pared by 4 bases and J by 6 bases, with 9 bases between. This CDR3 spans 12 amino acids. The germline V gene encodes CDR1 SNHLY and CDR2 FYNNEI. This CDR3 is CASSVVGAEAFF. Written as DNA, the CDR3 is TGTGCCAGCAGTGTGGTAGGAGCTGAAGCTTTCTTT.

This chain joins TRBV11-1 and TRBJ1-3; weak D call: TRBD1 (6 bases). CDR1 SGHAT and CDR2 FQDESV come from the germline V gene (reference sequence). V dropped 5 bases and J dropped 4 bases, with 12 bases sitting between them. There are 14 residues in the CDR3. In DNA, the CDR3 is TGTGCCAGCAGCGACCGGACAGCAGGAAACACCATATATTTT. Amino acid sequence: CASSDRTAGNTIYF.

The V gene is TRBV4-1, the J gene TRBJ1-2; 9 positions match TRBD1. Germline-derived CDR1 and CDR2 are MGHRA and YSYEKL. V trimming: 3 bases; J trimming: 1 base; junction bases outside the gene matches: 9. The CDR3 is made up of 17 amino acids. CDR3 in DNA: TGCGCCAGCAGCCAGAGGACAGGGGATCTATTTAACTATGGCTACACCTTC. Protein sequence: CASSQRTGDLFNYGYTF.

This rearrangement joins TRBV11-2 to TRBJ2-3; 9 bases agree with TRBD1. The ends lost 1 base at V and 4 bases at J; junction bases unmatched: 9. The CDR3 spans 17 residues. Germline assignment: CDR1 SGHAT and CDR2 FQNNGV. CDR3 DNA sequence: TGTGCCAGCAGCTTAGCTTCCGGGACAGGGTACCCAGATACGCAGTATTTT. Translation: CASSLASGTGYPDTQYF. The full variable domain, with the rest looked up from reference TRBV11-2 and TRBJ2-3, is EAGVAQSPRYKIIEKRQSVAFWCNPISGHATLYWYQQILGQGPKLLIQFQNNGVVDDSQLPKDRFSAERLKGVDSTLKIQPAKLEDSAVYLCASSLASGTGYPDTQYFGPGTRLTVL.

V gene TRBV13 combines with J gene TRBJ1-1, with D unclear. The CDR3 extends over 15 amino acids. The V end was cut by 2 bases, the J end by 1 base, with 11 bases between. Per germline, CDR1 PRHDT and CDR2 FYEKMQ (reference sequence). The CDR3 is CASSLRELTNTEAFF. The CDR3 coding sequence is TGTGCCAGCAGCTTAAGGGAGCTTACGAACACTGAAGCTTTCTTT.

This clone is a singleton in its sample. The V and J genes are TRBV6-1 and TRBJ1-6, with D tentatively TRBD1 (5 bases). With 11 bases removed from V and 0 bases from J, the gap between germline ends came to 11 bases. Germline CDR1 MNHNS, CDR2 SASEGT. The CDR3 spans 14 residues. In DNA, the CDR3 is TGTGCCGGACAACAGAACTCCTATAATTCACCCCTCCACTTT. This codes for CAGQQNSYNSPLHF.

This clone occurred once. The gene calls are TRBV14 and TRBJ1-1; D remains unclear. The V and J ends lost 4 bases and 0 bases respectively, with 27 bases between them. Germline lookup yields CDR1 SGHDN and CDR2 FVKESK. This CDR3 is 20 amino acids long. The CDR3, as DNA: TGTGCCAGCAGCCCCCGGGGAGGGATGGGTTCTGGAAACATGAACACTGAAGCTTTCTTT. Protein sequence: CASSPRGGMGSGNMNTEAFF.

The rearrangement uses TRBV6-6 and TRBJ1-5; D possibly corresponds to TRBD1 (5 bases). Germline CDR1 is MNHNY and CDR2 is SVGAGI (reference sequence). V was shortened by 6 bases and J by 3 bases, with 15 bases between the two germline ends. The CDR3 contains 15 residues. CDR3 amino acids: CASSKAREINQPQHF. The CDR3 coding sequence is TGTGCCAGCAGCAAGGCCAGGGAGATCAATCAGCCCCAGCATTTT.